This record covers a single T cell receptor (beta chain). No antigen is known for it. CDR1 is GTSNPN and CDR2 is SVGIG in the germline V gene (reference sequence). This CDR3 contains 13 residues. Trimming took 6 bases from V and 0 from J, leaving 9 bases between them. In the library, individual cDNA molecules carried attached unique molecular identifiers. MiXCR was run by TCRdb on the 5' RACE reads, yielding one entry per CDR3 protein. The table has about 46,000 distinct CDR3 sequences, less than 6.5% seen once. These data belong to a study of early T cells in non-severe SARS-CoV-2 infection. Points from the study as a whole: Anti-spike CD8 responses were favored in VDJdb matching, and private and CD4 specificities were missed.

This sequence originates from an adult who was a healthcare worker with PCR-confirmed SARS-CoV-2 infection or an uninfected control (not recorded which). V usage is TRBV30 and J usage is TRBJ2-1; D might be TRBD1 (5 bases). The material was whole blood, obtained at baseline. CDR3 protein: CACTGISYNEQFF. In DNA form, the CDR3 reads TGTGCCTGTACAGGAATCTCCTACAATGAGCAGTTCTTC. The complete variable domain, with remaining parts taken from reference TRBV30 and TRBJ2-1, reads SQTIHQWPATLVQPVGSPLSLECTVEGTSNPNLYWYRQAAGRGLQLLFYSVGIGQISSEVPQNLSASRPQDRQFILSSKKLLLSDSGFYLCACTGISYNEQFFGPGTRLTVL.